This T cell receptor (beta chain) was recovered during a study of T-cell memory formation after mild COVID-19. On the study more broadly: The two donors had largely donor-specific TCR clusters.

TCRdb itself ran the 5' RACE reads through MiXCR, one entry per CDR3 protein. Of 30,000 to 45,000 distinct CDR3 sequences listed, about an eighth are singletons. At least ten counts were recorded for this clonotype. The origin of this receptor is a man between 18 and 29 years old who had mild COVID-19 (a few samples of this study predate the infection). Cell type and time point are not known. The sample consisted of PBMCs or a T cell subset sorted from them (not recorded which).

CDR3 protein: CASSESVTLHF. In DNA form, the CDR3 reads TGTGCCAGCAGTGAATCCGTCACCCTCCACTTT. This sequence joins TRBV25-1 and TRBJ1-6; the D is unclear. The CDR3 is 11 residues long. Germline CDR1 MGHDK, CDR2 SYGVNS. The V end lost 1 base, the J end lost 14 bases, and 6 bases lay between the germline ends.